Listed below are T cell receptor beta chains from one sample, sequenced in a study of human T cells and chemical hapten exposure. TCRdb redid the calling of the RACE reads with MiXCR, one entry per CDR3 protein. The sample lists roughly 49,000 distinct CDR3 sequences; about 4.5% were seen once. Sequenced input: whole blood. All receptors derive from a female donor in good health. Some clones in this sample may be carry-over from other donors' samples. Both conserved end residues are trimmed from each CDR3. A D gene is named only where the DNA matches it firmly. Clone size appears in some rows only: once, few, many, or a class for an expanded clone.

CDR3	D	size	J	V
ASSFGDSNQPQH	-	many	TRBJ1-5	TRBV27
ASSVTTGSAF	-	-	TRBJ1-1	TRBV11-2
ASSRQGARTDTQY	TRBD1	many	TRBJ2-3	TRBV4-3
ASSLGDSLVRVDQPQH	TRBD1	many	TRBJ1-5	TRBV12-3/TRBV12-4
ASSLDRGGYTFLTPSFEAF	TRBD1	many	TRBJ1-1	TRBV11-2
ASSLEGGIMNTEAF	-	many	TRBJ1-1	TRBV5-1
ASSPRGASDEQY	-	many	TRBJ2-7	TRBV7-9
ASSYLIVNEQF	-	many	TRBJ2-1	TRBV6-2/TRBV6-3
ASSVGGRQGASYEQY	TRBD1	few	TRBJ2-7	TRBV9
ASSFSHGTTSSGANVLT	-	many	TRBJ2-6	TRBV11-3
ASSSYNTGTSVYNEQF	TRBD2	-	TRBJ2-1	TRBV7-2
SVDGRGVYEQY	-	-	TRBJ2-7	TRBV29-1
ASRSQGTPGSFRPELF	-	many	TRBJ2-2	TRBV6-5
ASSRQGGQVYEQY	TRBD1	many	TRBJ2-7	TRBV7-3
ASSHEPGQGNIQY	TRBD1	few	TRBJ2-4	TRBV11-1
ASSLVRKVQY	-	many	TRBJ2-4	TRBV11-2
ASSFLASGGPDTQY	TRBD2	many	TRBJ2-3	TRBV12-3/TRBV12-4
ASSPEGVRSVY	-	many	TRBJ2-4	TRBV12-3/TRBV12-4
ASSTGTGGDTQY	TRBD1	many	TRBJ2-3	TRBV5-1
ASSLVPTGDGPY	TRBD1	many	TRBJ2-3	TRBV11-2
ASSLAYNEQF	-	many	TRBJ2-1	TRBV12-3/TRBV12-4
ASSRTTGFSNQPQH	-	many	TRBJ1-5	TRBV4-1
ASSPSTGGLYNEQF	TRBD1	many	TRBJ2-1	TRBV3-1
ASSLVQGAKETQY	TRBD1	many	TRBJ2-5	TRBV7-8
SARDRTFSGNTIY	-	medium-sized	TRBJ1-3	TRBV20-1
ASSPTVLAGQETQY	TRBD2	many	TRBJ2-5	TRBV9
ASSQEVSKGGRAYGYT	-	many	TRBJ1-2	TRBV3-1
ASSPHRGNEKLF	TRBD1	-	TRBJ1-4	TRBV5-1
SASRGDRANQPQH	TRBD1	-	TRBJ1-5	TRBV20-1
ASSFASTDTQY	-	many	TRBJ2-3	TRBV11-1
ASSTGLGRQY	TRBD2	many	TRBJ2-7	TRBV5-5
SVGFGRRNYGYT	-	many	TRBJ1-2	TRBV29-1
ASSTGTRGNQPQH	-	-	TRBJ1-5	TRBV12-3/TRBV12-4
ASSKLLLGMCNQPQH	-	once	TRBJ1-5	TRBV21-1
AISESPLVTGTDTQY	-	many	TRBJ2-3	TRBV10-3
ASSRDRANQPQH	TRBD1	many	TRBJ1-5	TRBV28
ASSYRTGGDSPLH	TRBD1	many	TRBJ1-6	TRBV6-6
AIKGGKATEAF	-	many	TRBJ1-1	TRBV10-3
SARVRGGINTEAF	-	many	TRBJ1-1	TRBV20-1
ATSSRQGGRQY	TRBD1	many	TRBJ2-7	TRBV15
ASSLALTYPDRNTEAF	-	-	TRBJ1-1	TRBV12-3/TRBV12-4
ASSFYNQGSEAF	-	few	TRBJ1-1	TRBV27